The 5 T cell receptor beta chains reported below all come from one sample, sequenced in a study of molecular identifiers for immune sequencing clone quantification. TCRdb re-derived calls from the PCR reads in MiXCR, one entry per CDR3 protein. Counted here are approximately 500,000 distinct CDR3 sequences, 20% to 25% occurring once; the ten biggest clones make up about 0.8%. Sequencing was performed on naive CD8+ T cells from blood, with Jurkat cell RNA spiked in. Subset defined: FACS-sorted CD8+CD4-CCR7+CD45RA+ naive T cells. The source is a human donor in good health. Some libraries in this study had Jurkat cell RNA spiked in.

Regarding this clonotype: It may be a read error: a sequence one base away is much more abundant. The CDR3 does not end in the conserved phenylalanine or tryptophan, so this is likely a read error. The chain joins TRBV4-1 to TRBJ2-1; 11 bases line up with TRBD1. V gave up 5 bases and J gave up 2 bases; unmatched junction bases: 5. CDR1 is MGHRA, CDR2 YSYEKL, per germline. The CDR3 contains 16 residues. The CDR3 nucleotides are TGCGCCAGCAGCATGCCGGGACAGGGGGCCTACAATGAGCAGTTCTAC. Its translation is CASSMPGQGAYNEQFY.

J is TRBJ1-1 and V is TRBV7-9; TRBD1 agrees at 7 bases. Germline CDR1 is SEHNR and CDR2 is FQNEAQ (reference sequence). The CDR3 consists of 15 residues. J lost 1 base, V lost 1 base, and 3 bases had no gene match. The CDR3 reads CASSLGGTENTEAFF. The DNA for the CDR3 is TGTGCCAGCAGCTTAGGCGGGACAGAGAACACTGAAGCTTTCTTT.

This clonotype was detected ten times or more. CDR3 sequence reads: CASSLVDSYNSPLHF. In DNA form, the CDR3 reads TGTGCCAGCAGCTTAGTTGATTCCTATAATTCACCCCTCCACTTT. The V call is TRBV7-6, the J call TRBJ1-6; D is unresolved. The germline V gene encodes CDR1 SGHVS and CDR2 FNYEAQ. The CDR3 runs to 15 residues. V was trimmed by 1 base and J by 1 base, leaving 5 bases between them.

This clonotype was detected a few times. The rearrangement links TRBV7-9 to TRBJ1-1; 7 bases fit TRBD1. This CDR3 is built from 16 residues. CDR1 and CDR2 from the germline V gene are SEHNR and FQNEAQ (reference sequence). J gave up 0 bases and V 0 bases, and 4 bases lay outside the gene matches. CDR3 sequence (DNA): TGTGCCAGCAGCTTAGCAGGGGGCGTTTTGAACACTGAAGCTTTCTTT. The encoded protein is CASSLAGGVLNTEAFF. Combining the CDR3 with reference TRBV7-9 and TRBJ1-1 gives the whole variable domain DTGVSQNPRHKITKRGQNVTFRCDPISEHNRLYWYRQTLGQGPEFLTYFQNEAQLEKSRLLSDRFSAERPKGSFSTLEIQRTEQGDSAMYLCASSLAGGVLNTEAFFGQGTRLTVV.

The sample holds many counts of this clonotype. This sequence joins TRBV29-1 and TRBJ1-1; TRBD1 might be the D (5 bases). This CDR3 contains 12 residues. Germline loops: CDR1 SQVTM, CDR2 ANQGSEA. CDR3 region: CRAGGVNTEAFF. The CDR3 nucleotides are TGCAGAGCCGGAGGGGTTAACACTGAAGCTTTCTTT.